This TCR beta chain was documented in a study of OX40 agonist ivuxolimab in advanced cancers. Study as a whole: An agonistic human IgG2 monoclonal antibody against OX40 (CD134) was given.

The CDR3 sequence is 14 residues long. The germline CDR1 and CDR2 sequences are MNHEY and SVGAGI. V was cut by 2 bases and J by 0 bases, with 5 bases left in between. Repertoires were generated with immunoSEQ multiplex PCR, while TCRdb's copy carries only in-frame clones and drops some. The table lists 68,000 or so clones, 75% to 95% of them singletons. This chain connects TRBV6-5 to TRBJ1-3; D unresolved. The clonotype comes from an adult with an advanced solid tumor such as melanoma, head and neck, liver or kidney cancer. The material was CD4+ or CD8+ T cells sorted from blood, obtained in a trial of the OX40 agonist ivuxolimab. The CDR3 nucleotides read TGTGCCAGCAGTTACCGGAACTCTGGAAACACCATATATTTT. Protein product: CASSYRNSGNTIYF.